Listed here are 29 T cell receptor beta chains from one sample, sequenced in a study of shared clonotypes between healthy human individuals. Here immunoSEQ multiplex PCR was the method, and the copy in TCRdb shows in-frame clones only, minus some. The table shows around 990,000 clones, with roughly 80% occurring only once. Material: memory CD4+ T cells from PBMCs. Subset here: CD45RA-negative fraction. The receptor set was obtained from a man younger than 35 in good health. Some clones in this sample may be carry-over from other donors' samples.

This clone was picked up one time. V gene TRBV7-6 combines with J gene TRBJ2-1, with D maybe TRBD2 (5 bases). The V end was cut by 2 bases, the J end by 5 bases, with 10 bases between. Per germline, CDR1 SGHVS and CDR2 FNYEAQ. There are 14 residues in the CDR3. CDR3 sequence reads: CASSLSGVNNEQFF. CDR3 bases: TGTGCCAGCAGCTTATCCGGGGTCAACAATGAGCAGTTCTTC.

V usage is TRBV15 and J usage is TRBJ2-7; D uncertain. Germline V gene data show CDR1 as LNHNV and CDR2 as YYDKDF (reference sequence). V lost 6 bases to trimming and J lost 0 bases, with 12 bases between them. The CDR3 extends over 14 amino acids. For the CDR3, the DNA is TGTGCCACCAGGGCAGGAAAAAACTCCTACGAGCAGTACTTC. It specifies CATRAGKNSYEQYF.

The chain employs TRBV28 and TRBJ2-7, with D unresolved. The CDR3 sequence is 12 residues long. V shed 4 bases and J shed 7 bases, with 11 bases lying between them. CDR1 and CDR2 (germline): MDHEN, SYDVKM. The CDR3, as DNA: TGTGCCAGCAGTTCCCCCTCAAAGGAGCAGTACTTC. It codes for CASSSPSKEQYF.

The CDR3: CASSHTVHEQYF. In nucleotides, the CDR3 is TGTGCCAGCAGCCATACAGTCCACGAGCAGTACTTC. The chain links TRBV11-1 to TRBJ2-7; D gene ambiguous. Deletions cut 5 bases from V and 5 bases from J, with 10 bases between. The germline V gene has CDR1 SGHAT and CDR2 FQDESV (reference sequence). The CDR3 totals 12 residues.

CDR3 protein: CASSLSRGWGETQYF. The CDR3 DNA reads TGTGCCAGCAGCTTATCCAGGGGCTGGGGAGAGACCCAGTACTTC. The chain employs TRBV7-7 and TRBJ2-5; TRBD1 might be the D (6 bases). Germline V gene data show CDR1 as SSHAT and CDR2 as FNYEAQ (reference sequence). V dropped 2 bases and J dropped 4 bases, with 14 bases sitting between them. There are 15 residues in the CDR3.

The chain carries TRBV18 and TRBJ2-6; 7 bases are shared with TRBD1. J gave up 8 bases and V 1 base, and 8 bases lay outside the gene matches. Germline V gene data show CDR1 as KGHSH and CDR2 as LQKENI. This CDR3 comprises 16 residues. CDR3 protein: CASSPLKTGSSNVLTF. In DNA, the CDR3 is TGTGCCAGCTCACCACTCAAGACAGGGTCTTCCAACGTCCTGACTTTC.

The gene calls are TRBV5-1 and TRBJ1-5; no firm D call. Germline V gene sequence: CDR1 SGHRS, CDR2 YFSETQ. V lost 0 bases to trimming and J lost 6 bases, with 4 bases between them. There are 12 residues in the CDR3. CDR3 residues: CASSLDGQPQHF. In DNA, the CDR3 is TGCGCCAGCAGCTTGGATGGTCAGCCCCAGCATTTT. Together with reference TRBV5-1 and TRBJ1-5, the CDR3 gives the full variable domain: KAGVTQTPRYLIKTRGQQVTLSCSPISGHRSVSWYQQTPGQGLQFLFEYFSETQRNKGNFPGRFSGRQFSNSRSEMNVSTLELGDSALYLCASSLDGQPQHFGDGTRLSIL.

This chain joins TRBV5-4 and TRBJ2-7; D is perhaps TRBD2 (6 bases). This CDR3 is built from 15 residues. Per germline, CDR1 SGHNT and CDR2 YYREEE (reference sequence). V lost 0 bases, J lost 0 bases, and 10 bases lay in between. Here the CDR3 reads CASSLGSSVSYEQYF. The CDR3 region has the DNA TGTGCCAGCAGCTTGGGGTCTAGCGTCTCCTACGAGCAGTACTTC.

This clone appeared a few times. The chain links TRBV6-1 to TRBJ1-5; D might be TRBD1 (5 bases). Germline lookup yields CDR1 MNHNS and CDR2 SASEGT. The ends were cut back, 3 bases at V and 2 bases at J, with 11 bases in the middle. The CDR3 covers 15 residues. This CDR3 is CASSEVQQGNQPQHF. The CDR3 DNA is TGTGCCAGCAGTGAGGTCCAACAGGGCAATCAGCCCCAGCATTTT.

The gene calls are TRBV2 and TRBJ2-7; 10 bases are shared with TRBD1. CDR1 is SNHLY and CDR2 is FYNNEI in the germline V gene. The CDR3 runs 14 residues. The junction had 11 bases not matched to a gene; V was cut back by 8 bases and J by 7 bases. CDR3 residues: CASVWGQGPGEQYF. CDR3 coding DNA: TGTGCCAGCGTGTGGGGACAGGGGCCGGGGGAGCAGTACTTC. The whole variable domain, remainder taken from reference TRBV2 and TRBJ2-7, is EPEVTQTPSHQVTQMGQEVILRCVPISNHLYFYWYRQILGQKVEFLVSFYNNEISEKSEIFDDQFSVERPDGSNFTLKIRSTKLEDSAMYFCASVWGQGPGEQYFGPGTRLTVT.

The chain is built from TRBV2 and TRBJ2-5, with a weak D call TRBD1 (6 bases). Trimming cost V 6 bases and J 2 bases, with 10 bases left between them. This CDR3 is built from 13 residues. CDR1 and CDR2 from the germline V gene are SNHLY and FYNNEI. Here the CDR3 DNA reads TGTGCCAGCAGATCCAGGGGACAAGAGACCCAGTACTTC. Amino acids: CASRSRGQETQYF. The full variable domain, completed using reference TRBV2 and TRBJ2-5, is EPEVTQTPSHQVTQMGQEVILRCVPISNHLYFYWYRQILGQKVEFLVSFYNNEISEKSEIFDDQFSVERPDGSNFTLKIRSTKLEDSAMYFCASRSRGQETQYFGPGTRLLVL.

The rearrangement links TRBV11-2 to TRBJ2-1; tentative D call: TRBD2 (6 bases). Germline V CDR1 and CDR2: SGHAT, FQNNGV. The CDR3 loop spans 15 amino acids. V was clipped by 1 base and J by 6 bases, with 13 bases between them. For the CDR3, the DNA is TGTGCCAGCAGCTTAGCTTCGCAGGGAGGCAATGAGCAGTTCTTC. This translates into CASSLASQGGNEQFF.

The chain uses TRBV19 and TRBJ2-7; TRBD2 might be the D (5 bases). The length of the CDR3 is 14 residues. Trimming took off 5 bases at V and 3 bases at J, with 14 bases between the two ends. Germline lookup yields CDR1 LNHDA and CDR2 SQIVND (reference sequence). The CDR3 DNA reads TGTGCCAGTAGTCCCGGCGGGTCTGTCTACGAGCAGTACTTC. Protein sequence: CASSPGGSVYEQYF.

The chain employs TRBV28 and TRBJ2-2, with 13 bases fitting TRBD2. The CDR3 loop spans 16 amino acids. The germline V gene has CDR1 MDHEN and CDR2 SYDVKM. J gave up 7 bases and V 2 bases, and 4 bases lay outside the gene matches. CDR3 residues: CASSLTSGRGIGELFF. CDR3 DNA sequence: TGTGCCAGCAGTTTAACTAGCGGGAGGGGTATCGGGGAGCTGTTTTTT. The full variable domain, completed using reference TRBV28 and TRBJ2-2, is DVKVTQSSRYLVKRTGEKVFLECVQDMDHENMFWYRQDPGLGLRLIYFSYDVKMKEKGDIPEGYSVSREKKERFSLILESASTNQTSMYLCASSLTSGRGIGELFFGEGSRLTVL.

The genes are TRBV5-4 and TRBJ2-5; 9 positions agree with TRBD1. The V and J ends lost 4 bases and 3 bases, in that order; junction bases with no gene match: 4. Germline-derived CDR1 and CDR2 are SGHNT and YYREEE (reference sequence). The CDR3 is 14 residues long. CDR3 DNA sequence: TGTGCCAGCAGCAGGGGGGACAGGGAAGAGACCCAGTACTTC. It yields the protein CASSRGDREETQYF.

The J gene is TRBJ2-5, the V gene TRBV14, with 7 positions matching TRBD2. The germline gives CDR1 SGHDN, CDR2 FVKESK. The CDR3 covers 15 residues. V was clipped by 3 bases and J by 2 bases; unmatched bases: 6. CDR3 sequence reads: CASSHRRGGQETQYF. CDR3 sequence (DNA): TGTGCCAGCAGCCATCGGCGGGGAGGGCAAGAGACCCAGTACTTC.

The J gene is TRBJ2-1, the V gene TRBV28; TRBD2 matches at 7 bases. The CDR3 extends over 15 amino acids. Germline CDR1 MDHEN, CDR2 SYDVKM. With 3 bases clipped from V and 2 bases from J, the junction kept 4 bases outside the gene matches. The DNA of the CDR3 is TGTGCCAGCAGTTTTTCGGGAGGCCCCTACAATGAGCAGTTCTTC. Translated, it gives CASSFSGGPYNEQFF.

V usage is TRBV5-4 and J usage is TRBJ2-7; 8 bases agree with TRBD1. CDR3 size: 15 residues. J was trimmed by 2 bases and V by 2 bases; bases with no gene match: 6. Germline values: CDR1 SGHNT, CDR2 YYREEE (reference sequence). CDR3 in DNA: TGTGCCAGCAGCTTCAAAACAGGGGGTACCTACGAGCAGTACTTC. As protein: CASSFKTGGTYEQYF. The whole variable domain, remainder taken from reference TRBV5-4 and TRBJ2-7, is ETGVTQSPTHLIKTRGQQVTLRCSSQSGHNTVSWYQQALGQGPQFIFQYYREEENGRGNFPPRFSGLQFPNYSSELNVNALELDDSALYLCASSFKTGGTYEQYFGPGTRLTVT.

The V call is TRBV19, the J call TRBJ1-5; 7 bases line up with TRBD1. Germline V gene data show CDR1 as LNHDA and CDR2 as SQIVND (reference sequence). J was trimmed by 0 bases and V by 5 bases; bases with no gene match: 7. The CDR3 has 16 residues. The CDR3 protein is CASSLPTGDSNQPQHF. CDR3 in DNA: TGTGCCAGTAGTCTCCCAACAGGGGATAGCAATCAGCCCCAGCATTTT.

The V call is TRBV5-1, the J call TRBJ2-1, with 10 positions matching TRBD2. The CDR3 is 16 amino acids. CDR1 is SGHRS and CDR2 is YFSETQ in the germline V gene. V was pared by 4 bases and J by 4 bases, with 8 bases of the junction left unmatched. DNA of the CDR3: TGCGCCAGCAGCCGCAGGACTAGCGGAGCATACAATGAGCAGTTCTTC. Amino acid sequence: CASSRRTSGAYNEQFF.

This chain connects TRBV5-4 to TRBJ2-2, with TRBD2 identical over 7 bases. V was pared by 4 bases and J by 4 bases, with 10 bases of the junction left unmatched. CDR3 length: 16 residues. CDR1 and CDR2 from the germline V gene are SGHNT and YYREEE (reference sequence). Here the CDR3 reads CASSPPAGVGTGELFF. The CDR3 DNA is TGTGCCAGCAGCCCCCCTGCGGGAGTGGGCACCGGGGAGCTGTTTTTT.

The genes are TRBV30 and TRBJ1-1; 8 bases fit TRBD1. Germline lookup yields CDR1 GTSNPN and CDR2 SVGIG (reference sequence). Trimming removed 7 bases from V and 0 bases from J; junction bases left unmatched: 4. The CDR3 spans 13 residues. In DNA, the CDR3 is TGTGCCTTAGACAGGGGCGTGAACACTGAAGCTTTCTTT. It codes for CALDRGVNTEAFF.

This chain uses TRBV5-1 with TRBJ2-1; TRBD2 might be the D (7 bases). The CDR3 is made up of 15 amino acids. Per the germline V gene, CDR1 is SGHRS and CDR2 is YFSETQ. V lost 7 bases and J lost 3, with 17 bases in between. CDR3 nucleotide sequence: TGCGCCAGCTACCCGGGGGGCGGGGACTACAATGAGCAGTTCTTC. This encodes CASYPGGGDYNEQFF. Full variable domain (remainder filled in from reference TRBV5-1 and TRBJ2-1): KAGVTQTPRYLIKTRGQQVTLSCSPISGHRSVSWYQQTPGQGLQFLFEYFSETQRNKGNFPGRFSGRQFSNSRSEMNVSTLELGDSALYLCASYPGGGDYNEQFFGPGTRLTVL.

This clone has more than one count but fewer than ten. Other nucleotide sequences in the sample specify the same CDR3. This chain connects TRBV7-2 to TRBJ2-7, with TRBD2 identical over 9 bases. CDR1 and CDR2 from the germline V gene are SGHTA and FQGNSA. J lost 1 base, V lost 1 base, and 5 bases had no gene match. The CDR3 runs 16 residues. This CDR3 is CASSLGPAGGSYEQYF. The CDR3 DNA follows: TGTGCCAGCAGCTTAGGGCCAGCGGGAGGTTCCTACGAGCAGTACTTC.

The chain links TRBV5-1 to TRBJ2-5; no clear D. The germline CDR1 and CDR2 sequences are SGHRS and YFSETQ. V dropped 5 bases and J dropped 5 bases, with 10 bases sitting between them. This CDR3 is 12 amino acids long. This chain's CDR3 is CASRSDGETQYF. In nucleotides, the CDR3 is TGCGCCAGCAGATCGGATGGGGAGACCCAGTACTTC.

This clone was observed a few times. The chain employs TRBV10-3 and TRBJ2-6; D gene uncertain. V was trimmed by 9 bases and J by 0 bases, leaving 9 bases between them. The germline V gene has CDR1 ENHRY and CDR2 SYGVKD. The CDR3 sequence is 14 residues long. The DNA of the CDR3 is TGTGCCATTTTACCGAGCTCTGGGGCCAACGTCCTGACTTTC. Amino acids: CAILPSSGANVLTF.

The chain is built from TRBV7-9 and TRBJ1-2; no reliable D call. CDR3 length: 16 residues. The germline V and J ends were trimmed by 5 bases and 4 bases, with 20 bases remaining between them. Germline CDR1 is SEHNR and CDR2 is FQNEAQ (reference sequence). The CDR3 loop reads CASSPMFPARSYGYTF. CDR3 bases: TGTGCCAGCAGCCCGATGTTCCCCGCTCGGAGCTATGGCTACACCTTC.

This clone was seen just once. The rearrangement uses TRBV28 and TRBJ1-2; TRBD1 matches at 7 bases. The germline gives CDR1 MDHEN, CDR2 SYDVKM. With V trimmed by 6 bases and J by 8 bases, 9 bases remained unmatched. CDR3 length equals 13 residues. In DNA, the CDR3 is TGTGCCAGCAGAAGCAGACAGGGACGCGGCTACACCTTC. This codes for CASRSRQGRGYTF.

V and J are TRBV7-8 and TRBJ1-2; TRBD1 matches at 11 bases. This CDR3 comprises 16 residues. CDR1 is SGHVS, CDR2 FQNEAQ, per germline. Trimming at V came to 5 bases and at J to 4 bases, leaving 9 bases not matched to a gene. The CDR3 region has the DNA TGTGCCAGCAGCCTAGAGGACAGGGGGCCAGGCTATGGCTACACCTTC. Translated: CASSLEDRGPGYGYTF.